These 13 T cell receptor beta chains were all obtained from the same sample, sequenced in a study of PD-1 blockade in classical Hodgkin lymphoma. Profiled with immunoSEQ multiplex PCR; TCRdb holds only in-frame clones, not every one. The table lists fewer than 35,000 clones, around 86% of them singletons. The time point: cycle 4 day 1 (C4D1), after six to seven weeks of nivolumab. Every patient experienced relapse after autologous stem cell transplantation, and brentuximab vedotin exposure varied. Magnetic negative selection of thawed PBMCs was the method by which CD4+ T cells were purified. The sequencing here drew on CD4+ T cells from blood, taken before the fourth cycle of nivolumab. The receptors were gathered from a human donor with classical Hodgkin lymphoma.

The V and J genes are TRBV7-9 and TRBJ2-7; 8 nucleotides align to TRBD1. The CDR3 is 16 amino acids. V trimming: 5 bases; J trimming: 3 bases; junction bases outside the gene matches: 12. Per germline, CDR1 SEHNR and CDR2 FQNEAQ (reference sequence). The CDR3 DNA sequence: TGTGCCAGCAGCAGATGGCAGGGGGCGTCGGGCTACGAGCAGTACTTC. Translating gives CASSRWQGASGYEQYF.

CDR3 protein: CASGIKREAFF. CDR3 in DNA: TGTGCCAGCGGAATCAAGCGAGAAGCTTTCTTT. The chain joins TRBV28 to TRBJ1-1; D unclear. Germline V gene lookup returns CDR1 MDHEN and CDR2 SYDVKM. V lost 8 bases, J lost 8 bases, and 12 bases lay in between. There are 11 residues in the CDR3.

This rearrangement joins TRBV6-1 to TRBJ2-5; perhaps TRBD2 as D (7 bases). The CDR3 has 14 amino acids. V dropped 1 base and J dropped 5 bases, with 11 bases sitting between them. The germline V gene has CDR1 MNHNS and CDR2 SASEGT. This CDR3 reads CASSEEGGRETQYF. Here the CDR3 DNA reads TGTGCCAGCAGTGAAGAGGGGGGGAGGGAGACCCAGTACTTC.

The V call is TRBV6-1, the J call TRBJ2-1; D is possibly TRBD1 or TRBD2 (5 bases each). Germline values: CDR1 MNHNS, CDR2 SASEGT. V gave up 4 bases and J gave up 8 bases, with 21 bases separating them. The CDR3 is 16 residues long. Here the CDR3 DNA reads TGTGCCAGCAGTGTAAAGGGGAGTACCCTAGTGCATGAGCAGTTCTTC. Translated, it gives CASSVKGSTLVHEQFF.

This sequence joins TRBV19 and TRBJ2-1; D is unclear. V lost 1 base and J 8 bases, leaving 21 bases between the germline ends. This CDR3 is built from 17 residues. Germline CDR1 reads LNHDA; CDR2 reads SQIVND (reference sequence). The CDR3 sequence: CASSIGVDTTFWDEQFF. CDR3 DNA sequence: TGTGCCAGTAGTATAGGAGTAGACACCACTTTCTGGGATGAGCAGTTCTTC.

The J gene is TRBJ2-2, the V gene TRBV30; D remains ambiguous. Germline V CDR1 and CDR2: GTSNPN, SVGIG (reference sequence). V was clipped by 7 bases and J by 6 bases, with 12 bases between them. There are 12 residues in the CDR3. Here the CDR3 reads CAFTGLPGELFF. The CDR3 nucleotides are TGTGCCTTCACCGGTTTGCCCGGGGAGCTGTTTTTT.

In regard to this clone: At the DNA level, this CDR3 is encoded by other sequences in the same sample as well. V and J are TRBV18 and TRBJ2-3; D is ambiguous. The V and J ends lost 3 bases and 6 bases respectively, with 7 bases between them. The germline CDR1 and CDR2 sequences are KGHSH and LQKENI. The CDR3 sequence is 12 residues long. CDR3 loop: CASSPRRDTQYF. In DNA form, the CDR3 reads TGTGCCAGCTCACCGCGGCGGGATACGCAGTATTTT. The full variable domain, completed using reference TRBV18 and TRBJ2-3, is NAGVMQNPRHLVRRRGQEARLRCSPMKGHSHVYWYRQLPEEGLKFMVYLQKENIIDESGMPKERFSAEFPKEGPSILRIQQVVRGDSAAYFCASSPRRDTQYFGPGTRLTVL.

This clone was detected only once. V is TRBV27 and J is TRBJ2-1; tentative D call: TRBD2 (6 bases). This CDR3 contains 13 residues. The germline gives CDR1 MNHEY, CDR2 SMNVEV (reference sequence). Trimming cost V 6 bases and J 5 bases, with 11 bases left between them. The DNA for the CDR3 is TGTGCCAGCAGAGGTAGCGGACACAATGAGCAGTTCTTC. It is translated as CASRGSGHNEQFF.

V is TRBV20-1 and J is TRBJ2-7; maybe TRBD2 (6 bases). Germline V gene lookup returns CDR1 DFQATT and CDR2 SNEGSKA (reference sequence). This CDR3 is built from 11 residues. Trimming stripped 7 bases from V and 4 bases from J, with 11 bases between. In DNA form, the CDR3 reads TGCAGTGTTTCCGGGAGTTACGAGCAGTACTTC. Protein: CSVSGSYEQYF.

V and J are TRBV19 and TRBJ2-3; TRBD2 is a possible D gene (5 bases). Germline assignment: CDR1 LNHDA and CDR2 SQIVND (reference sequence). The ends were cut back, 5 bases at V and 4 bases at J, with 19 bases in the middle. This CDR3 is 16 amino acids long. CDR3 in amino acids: CASSFSTTLRPDTQYF. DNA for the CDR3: TGTGCCAGTAGTTTTTCGACTACCCTACGTCCAGATACGCAGTATTTT.

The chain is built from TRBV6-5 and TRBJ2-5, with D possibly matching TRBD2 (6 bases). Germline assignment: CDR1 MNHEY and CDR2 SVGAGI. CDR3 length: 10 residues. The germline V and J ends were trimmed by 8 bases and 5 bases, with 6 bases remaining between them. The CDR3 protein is CASGRETQYF. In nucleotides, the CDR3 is TGTGCCAGCGGGAGGGAGACCCAGTACTTC.

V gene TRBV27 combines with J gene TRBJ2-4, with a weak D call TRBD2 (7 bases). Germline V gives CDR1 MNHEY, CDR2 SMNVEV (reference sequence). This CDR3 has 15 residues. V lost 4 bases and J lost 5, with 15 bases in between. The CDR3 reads CASSSPQGRENIQYF. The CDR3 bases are TGTGCCAGCAGTTCCCCCCAGGGGAGGGAAAACATTCAGTACTTC.

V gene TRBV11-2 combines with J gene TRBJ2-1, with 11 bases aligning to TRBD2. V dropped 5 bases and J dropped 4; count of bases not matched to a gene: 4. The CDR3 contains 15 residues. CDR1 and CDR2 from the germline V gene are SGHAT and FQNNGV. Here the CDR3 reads CASSQGLAEYNEQFF. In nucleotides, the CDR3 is TGTGCCAGCAGCCAGGGACTAGCGGAGTACAATGAGCAGTTCTTC.